This T cell receptor beta chain was found in a study of glioma-infiltrating T cells after dendritic cell vaccination (dated by TCRdb to the mid-2010s). With respect to the entire study: The cohort comprised about 15 glioblastoma patients from Phase I and II dendritic cell vaccination trials, 9 newly diagnosed and 6 with recurrent disease. Between the early 2000s and the early 2010s, patients were given autologous tumor lysate-pulsed dendritic cell vaccination. To make the vaccine, monocyte-derived dendritic cells were cultured for approximately 7 days with IL-4 and GM-CSF and then pulsed overnight with autologous tumor lysate. Each patient got three intradermal injections of the dendritic cell vaccine, spaced at biweekly intervals, in the arm below the axilla. In glioblastoma patients vaccinated with dendritic cells, deep sequencing of TCR beta CDR3 regions served to measure the amount of tumor-infiltrating lymphocytes and to compare repertoires between tumor and blood. TCR sequencing metrics, including TIL content and tumor-blood repertoire overlap, were correlated with survival after dendritic cell vaccination.

From cysteine to phenylalanine, the CDR3 is 15 amino acids long. Only the CDR3 region is kept as DNA, spanning 45 bases read in frame from base 1. CDR1 and CDR2 (SGHTA, FQGNSA) derive from the germline V gene. V has 4 bases trimmed and J has 2 bases trimmed; junction bases matching no gene number 3. TCRB CDR3 regions were amplified from about 1.9 ug genomic DNA, or all available DNA if less, using the immunoSEQ assay. The multiplex PCR relied on 60 forward primers for TCR V beta segments and 13 reverse primers for J beta segments. Synthetic control templates were spiked into each sample at limiting dilution to estimate reads per starting template. Sequencing produced 87 bp reads on the Illumina HiSeq System. As for the authors' bioinformatics: PCR and sequencing errors were removed by merging closely related sequences with a nearest neighbor algorithm. TCR overlap was defined as the percentage of unique tumor TCR beta sequences that were also present in the same patient's peripheral blood. The table comes from immuneACCESS by way of TCRdb, which keeps in-frame sequences with V and J called. Part of the clones is missing from these tables; in studies checked, under half for an unresolved V gene and the rest for unknown reasons. Clonal size and the V and J genes are those of that table, whereas D and trimming came from the DNA. The sample profile shows approximately 67,000 clones; around 86% of them were found once. The ten largest make up 7.9% of the sample.

About this clone itself: Its specific antigen is unknown. Base qualities are not at hand, and no much larger clone is one base apart.

To be selected, patients needed enough residual fresh-frozen tumor tissue and more than two years of available survival data. Although molecular status otherwise differed among the glioblastoma patients, no patient had an isocitrate dehydrogenase mutation. PBMC were collected before vaccination, two weeks after the third vaccination, and at tumor progression when it occurred. Genomic DNA was extracted with the Qiagen DNeasy Blood extraction Kit. Paper-wide results and their limitations: The cohort was small and heterogeneous, few patients had complete blood and tumor sets, and even fewer had initial-recurrent tumor pairs. TCR clonality showed no direct relationship with survival, which suggests that a diverse polyclonal response may matter. The three-group TCR overlap response model was characterized as speculative, and prospective validation of the model was stated to be required. Longer time to progression and overall survival after dendritic cell vaccination were predicted by higher estimated pretreatment TIL content.

Sequences were derived from blood, sampled before dendritic cell vaccination. The chain was built from TRBV7-2 and TRBJ2-1; the central 9 bases match TRBD2. The clonotype originates from a human donor with glioblastoma. The sequenced DNA is TGTGCCAGCAGCTACCGCGGGGGGGCCTACAATGAGCAGTTCTTC. Its translation reads: CASSYRGGAYNEQFF. Beyond the CDR3, the reference TRBV7-2 and TRBJ2-1 genes provide the residues; the full variable domain reads: GAGVSQSPSNKVTEKGKDVELRCDPISGHTALYWYRQSLGQGLEFLIYFQGNSAPDKSGLPSDRFSAERTGGSVSTLTIQRTQQEDSAVYLCASSYRGGAYNEQFFGPGTRLTVL.